This T cell receptor (beta chain) emerged from a study of radiation and T cells in renal cell carcinoma. The CDR3 covers 15 residues. In germline, CDR1 is PRHDT, CDR2 FYEKMQ (reference sequence). The V and J ends lost 5 bases and 8 bases, in that order; junction bases with no gene match: 11. The protocol was immunoSEQ multiplex PCR, while the TCRdb copy is restricted to in-frame clones and leaves out a portion. In the table there are 130,000 to 150,000 clones, roughly 84% of which are singletons. Time point: baseline pretreatment blood. Treatment reported: 15 Gy SBRT to primary tumor, nephrectomy 4 weeks later.

The TCR was taken from a woman between 50 and 59 years old with renal cell carcinoma. Material: blood, obtained from a patient whose treatment included radiotherapy and nephrectomy. The chain couples TRBV13 to TRBJ1-2; 10 bases are shared with TRBD1. The CDR3 DNA reads as TGTGCCAGCAGCCTATTAAGACAGGGGGCAAGAGGCTACACCTTC. Its translation: CASSLLRQGARGYTF.